The rows below give T cell receptor beta chains drawn from one sample of a study of siplizumab effects on memory and regulatory T cells. Repertoires were generated with immunoSEQ multiplex PCR, while TCRdb's copy carries only in-frame clones and drops some. The sample lists 100,000 or so clones; less than 95% were seen once. Sequencing was performed on Tregs sorted from blood. These receptors were obtained from a human donor in good health. CDR3s leave out the opening cysteine and the closing phenylalanine or tryptophan. Clone sizes are given selectively: once, few, many, or a class where the clone is expanded.

TRBV28,.,TRBJ1-2,ASSVSGQSNYGYT
TRBV5-4,.,TRBJ1-6,ASSTTGFTRGNSPLH
TRBV4-1,once,TRBJ2-2,ASSQEGLVSTGELF
TRBV19,few,TRBJ1-5,ASRKGGQPQH
TRBV15,.,TRBJ1-5,ATSQGTGRNQPQH
TRBV10-2,.,TRBJ1-5,ASSGAVTGVLNQPQH
TRBV13,.,TRBJ2-7,ASSLGGTLSYEQY
TRBV28,.,TRBJ1-3,ASRYISGNTIY
TRBV18,.,TRBJ1-5,ASSRGVNQPQH
TRBV4-2,.,TRBJ2-1,ASSQVTFNEQF
TRBV6-5,.,TRBJ1-4,ASSATGDRGLF
TRBV6-1,.,TRBJ1-5,ASKGQGLSQPQH
TRBV6-5,.,TRBJ2-7,ASTSKNEQY
TRBV27,.,TRBJ1-5,ASSFSYSNQPQH
TRBV11-2,.,TRBJ2-1,ASSGNEQF
TRBV30,.,TRBJ2-5,AWTVQETQY
TRBV28,.,TRBJ2-2,ASFYTGELF
TRBV28,.,TRBJ1-5,ASKPRQGRGQPQH
TRBV11-2,few,TRBJ1-2,ATRAIYGYT
TRBV29-1,few,TRBJ2-1,SVVGRSSYNEQF
TRBV10-3,.,TRBJ2-7,AIQSAGGSYG
TRBV28,.,TRBJ1-5,ASSRQGSYQPQH
TRBV21-1,.,TRBJ2-3,ASSARDTQY
TRBV5-4,.,TRBJ2-7,ASSLVLGLKYEQY
TRBV7-9,.,TRBJ2-1,GASGTYNEQF
TRBV5-1,.,TRBJ1-5,ASRAGSLESSPQH
TRBV7-9,.,TRBJ1-1,ASSLGHSNTEAF
TRBV5-1,once,TRBJ2-7,ASSLASASEQY
TRBV28,.,TRBJ1-1,ATKGGGRNTEAF
TRBV6-6,.,TRBJ1-2,ASSPDRGTGYT
TRBV6-6,.,TRBJ2-3,ASKSGGGDTQY
TRBV19,.,TRBJ2-1,ASIPSGYRNEQF
TRBV6-5,.,TRBJ2-4,ASGRGAKNIQY
TRBV2,.,TRBJ1-2,ASSVRGGYGYT
TRBV18,.,TRBJ1-1,ASSPSWGRTNTEAF
TRBV28,.,TRBJ2-7,ASSLTSGRQY
TRBV18,.,TRBJ2-5,ASSPGETQY
TRBV28,.,TRBJ1-4,ASSLGLKNEKLF
TRBV7-9,.,TRBJ1-5,ASSVTGNQPQH
TRBV25-1,few,TRBJ2-6,ASSEPQKTGANVLT